The clone carrying this T cell receptor beta chain was counted a few times. These data originate in a study of control samples from healthy donors and cancer patients. The data were produced by immunoSEQ multiplex PCR, yet TCRdb's version contains in-frame clones alone and is incomplete. The repertoire consists of around 140,000 clones, with roughly nine tenths occurring once and the leading ten covering less than 8.5%. V lost 0 bases, J lost 4 bases, and 14 bases lay in between. Germline loops: CDR1 MRHNA, CDR2 SNTAGT. This CDR3 has 16 amino acids. The J gene is TRBJ2-3, the V gene TRBV6-4; perhaps TRBD2 as D (5 bases). This TCR was recovered from a man aged 18 to 35 in good health. Material for sequencing was blood. The CDR3 loop reads CASSDSAGERADTQYF. The DNA for the CDR3 is TGTGCCAGCAGTGACTCAGCCGGGGAGAGGGCAGATACGCAGTATTTT.